This entry lists 2 T cell receptor beta chains sequenced from one sample in a study of T cell clusters in autoimmune cytopenias. One tube held mixed TRB-A and TRB-B primer pools for touch-down PCR. One entry per CDR3 protein, without DNA, is what TCRdb gives after re-calling the multiplex PCR reads. This table lists roughly 4,000 distinct CDR3 sequences. About 39,000 genome equivalents of blood DNA were amplified for TRB. The same sample was also studied in work on T cell repertoires in aging, cancer and after chemotherapy.

Sequenced material: peripheral blood. The receptors were sampled from a human donor in good health.

The genes are TRBV20-1 and TRBJ1-2; absent DNA, TCRdb's TRBD1 call cannot be checked. This CDR3 contains 13 residues. CDR1 is DFQATT, CDR2 SNEGSKA, per germline (reference sequence). This CDR3 reads CSASTAGARGYTF.

Considering frequency, this clonotype is medium-sized. The V call is TRBV6-5, the J call TRBJ2-1; TCRdb lists TRBD2, though no DNA is available to test this call. The germline gives CDR1 MNHEY, CDR2 SVGAGI. The CDR3 contains 14 residues. The CDR3 sequence is CASRKGTSRNEQFF.